This T cell receptor (beta chain) stems from a study of human T cells and chemical hapten exposure. This clonotype has at least ten counts. Its matching antigen is unknown. TCRdb reprocessed the RACE reads via MiXCR and lists one record per CDR3 protein. The table includes around 130,000 distinct CDR3 sequences, about 9.4% detected once. Stated time point: healthy volunteer bleed at 2 weeks. Researchers extracted total RNA from unfractionated whole blood. The V gene's germline CDR1 is MNHEY and CDR2 SMNVEV (reference sequence). Trimming at V came to 5 bases and at J to 5 bases, leaving 7 bases not matched to a gene. The CDR3 covers 15 residues. Study results and limitations: There was no change with DPC sensitization in TCRs above 1 in 1000 frequency.

The V call is TRBV27, the J call TRBJ2-5, with 11 bases identical to TRBD1. The sample was whole blood. The TCR originated in a male donor in good health. Some clones in this sample may be carry-over from other donors' samples. CDR3: CASSPGQGALETQYF. The CDR3 DNA follows: TGTGCCAGCAGTCCAGGACAGGGGGCGCTTGAGACCCAGTACTTC.